This is a list of T cell receptor beta chains from one sample in a study of blood T cells in healthy people across ages. TCRdb re-analysed the 5' RACE reads in MiXCR, keeping a single row per CDR3 protein. The repertoire includes 700,000 to 900,000 distinct CDR3 sequences, about a quarter of them detected once, and roughly 3.1% sits in the top ten. The same sample was also used in a study of T cells of mothers and their children.

Sequences were obtained from blood. The receptors here all came from a boy younger than 18 in good health. Each CDR3 is given with its conserved first and last residue. D genes are given only for firm matches. Clone size is shown for a subset of rows, as once, few, many or a class of expanded clone.

TRBV12-3/TRBV12-4	TRBD2	TRBJ2-5	NA	TGTGCCAGCAGCCCTTGGGGGGGGAGCGAGACCCAGTACTTC	CASSPWGGSETQYF
TRBV28	NA	TRBJ2-3	few	TGTGCCAGCAGTCTAGGCGTACTACAGGGACTCACAGATACGCAGTATTTT	CASSLGVLQGLTDTQYF
TRBV20-1	NA	TRBJ2-7	few	TGCAGTGCCTTTTCAGGGTCGCAGTACTTC	CSAFSGSQYF
TRBV7-2	NA	TRBJ2-7	NA	TGTGCCAGCACCCCGGGACCTGCATGGCGGGAGCAGTACTTC	CASTPGPAWREQYF
TRBV27	TRBD1	TRBJ2-7	NA	TGTGCCAGCAGTTTATTAGGAATTTGGGGGACAGGGCATGGATACGAGCAGTACTTC	CASSLLGIWGTGHGYEQYF
TRBV5-1	NA	TRBJ2-5	few	TGCGCCAGCAGCTTGGAGCTGGGGGCGGAGACCCAGTACTTC	CASSLELGAETQYF
TRBV29-1	NA	TRBJ2-7	few	TGCAGCGGATTGGGTATAAAAGACGGGAGTCCCTACGAGCAGTACTTC	CSGLGIKDGSPYEQYF
TRBV24-1	NA	TRBJ2-3	NA	TGTGCCACCAGTGATTTTCCCAGAGTAAGCACAGATACGCAGTATTTT	CATSDFPRVSTDTQYF
TRBV18	NA	TRBJ2-7	NA	TGTGCCAGCTCACCGTCGGCCGGAAACTACGAGCAGTACTTC	CASSPSAGNYEQYF
TRBV5-1	TRBD2	TRBJ2-1	once	TGCGCCAGCAGCGTGACTAGCGGGGGATCCTACCACAATGAGCAGTTCTTC	CASSVTSGGSYHNEQFF